Listed below are T cell receptor beta chains from one sample, sequenced in a study of CD8+ T cells in alopecia areata. TCRdb's copy holds only in-frame clones and misses some; the assay was immunoSEQ multiplex PCR. The sample consists of 200,000 to 250,000 clones, about two fifths of them appearing once. Sequenced here: CD4+ T cells sorted from blood, sampled at approximately week 30, from a patient treated with tofacitinib. The origin of the receptors is a human donor with alopecia areata. Both conserved end residues are part of each CDR3. The D gene is left open where the match is weak. The listing skips clone size in some rows; elsewhere it reads once, few, many or a size class.

>NA|NA|TRBV5-1|TRBJ2-7
CASSSPARRGYEQYF
TGCGCCAGCAGCTCCCCAGCCAGGAGGGGATACGAGCAGTACTTC
>few|TRBD2|TRBV29-1|TRBJ2-1
CSVSGTSGSSYNEQFF
TGCAGCGTGTCCGGGACTAGCGGGAGTTCCTACAATGAGCAGTTCTTC
>NA|TRBD1|TRBV9|TRBJ2-3
CASSVATGAYTQYF
TGTGCCAGCAGCGTAGCTACAGGGGCCTATACGCAGTATTTT
>NA|TRBD2|TRBV7-2|TRBJ2-2
CASSSTSGRAPGELFF
TGTGCCAGCAGCTCCACTAGCGGGAGGGCTCCCGGGGAGCTGTTTTTT
>few|NA|TRBV4-2|TRBJ1-2
CASSQERTAAGYGYTF
TGTGCCAGCAGCCAAGAGAGGACAGCCGCGGGCTATGGCTACACCTTC
>few|NA|TRBV19|TRBJ2-6
CASSNWATGANVLTF
TGTGCCAGTAGTAATTGGGCGACGGGGGCCAACGTCCTGACTTTC
>NA|NA|TRBV5-4|TRBJ2-1
CASSRGSSYNEQFF
TGTGCCAGCAGCCGGGGTAGCTCCTACAATGAGCAGTTCTTC
>NA|NA|TRBV7-9|TRBJ1-4
CASSLVSREDEKLFF
TGTGCCAGCAGCTTAGTAAGCAGGGAGGATGAAAAACTGTTTTTT
>NA|NA|TRBV2|TRBJ1-2
CASCERLLGLSEGYTF
TGTGCCAGCTGTGAAAGGTTACTGGGCCTAAGTGAAGGCTACACCTTC
>NA|NA|TRBV30|TRBJ2-7
CAWSSGGRQYF
TGTGCCTGGAGTTCAGGAGGGCGACAGTACTTC
>NA|NA|TRBV6-1|TRBJ1-2
CASSATGSNYGYTF
TGTGCCAGCAGCGCGACAGGATCTAACTATGGCTACACCTTC
>NA|TRBD1|TRBV25-1|TRBJ1-1
CASSHTTGLTEAFF
TGTGCCAGCAGTCACACGACAGGGTTGACTGAAGCTTTCTTT
>NA|NA|TRBV30|TRBJ2-1
CAWSVGGGHYNEQFF
TGTGCCTGGAGTGTAGGAGGGGGCCACTACAATGAGCAGTTCTTC
>NA|NA|TRBV7-9|TRBJ2-2
CASSHDWDRVGELFF
TGTGCCAGCTCGCATGATTGGGATCGGGTCGGGGAGCTGTTTTTT